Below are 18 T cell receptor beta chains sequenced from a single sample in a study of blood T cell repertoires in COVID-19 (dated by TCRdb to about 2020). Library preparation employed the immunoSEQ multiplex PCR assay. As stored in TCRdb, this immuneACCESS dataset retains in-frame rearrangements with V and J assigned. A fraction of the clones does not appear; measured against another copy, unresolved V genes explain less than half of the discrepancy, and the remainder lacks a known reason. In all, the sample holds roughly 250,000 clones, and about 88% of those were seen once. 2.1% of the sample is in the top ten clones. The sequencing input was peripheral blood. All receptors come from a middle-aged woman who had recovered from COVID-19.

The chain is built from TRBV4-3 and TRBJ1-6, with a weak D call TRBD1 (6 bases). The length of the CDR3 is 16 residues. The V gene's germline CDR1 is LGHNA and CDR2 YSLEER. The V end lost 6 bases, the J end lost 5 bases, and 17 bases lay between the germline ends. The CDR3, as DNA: TGCGCCAGCAGGCAGGAGGGGGGGGGAAATAATTCACCCCTCCACTTT. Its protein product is CASRQEGGGNNSPLHF.

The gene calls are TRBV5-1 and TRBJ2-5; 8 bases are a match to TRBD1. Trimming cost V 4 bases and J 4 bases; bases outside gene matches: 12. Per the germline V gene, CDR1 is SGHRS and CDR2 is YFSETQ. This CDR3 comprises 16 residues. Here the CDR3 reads CASSGEDRGGAETQYF. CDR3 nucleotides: TGCGCCAGCAGCGGGGAAGACAGGGGAGGTGCAGAGACCCAGTACTTC.

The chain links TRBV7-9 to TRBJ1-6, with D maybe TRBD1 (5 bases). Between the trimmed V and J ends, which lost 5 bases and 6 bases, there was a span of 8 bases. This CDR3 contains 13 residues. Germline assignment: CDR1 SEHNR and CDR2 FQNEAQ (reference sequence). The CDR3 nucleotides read TGTGCCAGCAGCATCGACAGTAATTCACCCCTCCACTTT. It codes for CASSIDSNSPLHF.

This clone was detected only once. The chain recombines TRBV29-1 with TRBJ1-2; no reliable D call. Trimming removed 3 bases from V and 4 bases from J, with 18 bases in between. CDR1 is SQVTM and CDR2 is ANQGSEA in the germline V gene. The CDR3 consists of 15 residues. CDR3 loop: CSVDVNAGTAYGYTF. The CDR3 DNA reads TGCAGCGTTGACGTTAACGCGGGTACCGCCTATGGCTACACCTTC. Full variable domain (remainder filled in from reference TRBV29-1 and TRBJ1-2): SAVISQKPSRDICQRGTSLTIQCQVDSQVTMMFWYRQQPGQSLTLIATANQGSEATYESGFVIDKFPISRPNLTFSTLTVSNMSPEDSSIYLCSVDVNAGTAYGYTFGSGTRLTVV.

The CDR3 DNA reads TGTGCCAGCAGCCCTTCAAGGGACAGGGGACGCACCGGGGAGCTGTTTTTT. It yields the protein CASSPSRDRGRTGELFF. The chain employs TRBV13 and TRBJ2-2, with TRBD1 matching over 10 bases. The CDR3 covers 17 residues. Per germline, CDR1 PRHDT and CDR2 FYEKMQ (reference sequence). J gave up 4 bases and V 5 bases, and 10 bases lay outside the gene matches.

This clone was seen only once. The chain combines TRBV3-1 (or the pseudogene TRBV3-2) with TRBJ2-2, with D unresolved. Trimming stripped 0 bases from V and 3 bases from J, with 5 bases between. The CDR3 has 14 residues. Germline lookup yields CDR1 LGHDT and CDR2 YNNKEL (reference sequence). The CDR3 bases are TGTGCCAGCAGCCAAGATCCATACACCGGGGAGCTGTTTTTT. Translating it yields CASSQDPYTGELFF.

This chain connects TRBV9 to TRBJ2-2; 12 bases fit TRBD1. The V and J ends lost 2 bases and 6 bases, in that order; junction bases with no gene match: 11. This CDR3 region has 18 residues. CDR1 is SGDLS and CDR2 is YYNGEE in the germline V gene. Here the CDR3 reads CASSVVEVGQGASGELFF. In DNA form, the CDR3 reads TGTGCCAGCAGCGTTGTTGAAGTGGGACAGGGGGCCTCCGGGGAGCTGTTTTTT.

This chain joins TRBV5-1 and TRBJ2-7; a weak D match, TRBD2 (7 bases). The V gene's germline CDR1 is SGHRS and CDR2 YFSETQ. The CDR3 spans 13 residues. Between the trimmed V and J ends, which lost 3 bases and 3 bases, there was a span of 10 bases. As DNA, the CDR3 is TGCGCCAGCAGCTCAGGGGAGGGCTACGAGCAGTACTTC. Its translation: CASSSGEGYEQYF.

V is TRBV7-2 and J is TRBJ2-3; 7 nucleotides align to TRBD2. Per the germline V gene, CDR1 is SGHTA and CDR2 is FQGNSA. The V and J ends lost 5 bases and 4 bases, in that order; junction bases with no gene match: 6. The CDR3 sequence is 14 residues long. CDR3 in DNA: TGTGCCAGCAGCGGGAGGGCCGGGGCAGATACGCAGTATTTT. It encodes CASSGRAGADTQYF.

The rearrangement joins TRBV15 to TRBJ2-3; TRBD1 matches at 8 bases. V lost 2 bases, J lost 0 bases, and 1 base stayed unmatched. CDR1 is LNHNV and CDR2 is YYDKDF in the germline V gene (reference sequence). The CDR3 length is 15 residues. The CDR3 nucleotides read TGTGCCACCAGCAGACGGACAGGGAGCACAGATACGCAGTATTTT. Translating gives CATSRRTGSTDTQYF. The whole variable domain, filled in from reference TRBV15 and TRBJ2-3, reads DAMVIQNPRYQVTQFGKPVTLSCSQTLNHNVMYWYQQKSSQAPKLLFHYYDKDFNNEADTPDNFQSRRPNTSFCFLDIRSPGLGDTAMYLCATSRRTGSTDTQYFGPGTRLTVL.

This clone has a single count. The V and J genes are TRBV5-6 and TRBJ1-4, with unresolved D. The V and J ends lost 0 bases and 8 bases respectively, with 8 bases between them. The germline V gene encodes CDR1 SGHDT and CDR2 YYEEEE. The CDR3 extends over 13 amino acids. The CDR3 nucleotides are TGTGCCAGCAGCTTGGGGCACCCCGAAAAACTGTTTTTT. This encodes CASSLGHPEKLFF.

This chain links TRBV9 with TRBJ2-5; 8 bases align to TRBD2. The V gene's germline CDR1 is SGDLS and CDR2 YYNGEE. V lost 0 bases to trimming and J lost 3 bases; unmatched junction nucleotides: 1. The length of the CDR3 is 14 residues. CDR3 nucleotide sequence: TGTGCCAGCAGCGTAGGGGGACTAGAAGAGACCCAGTACTTC. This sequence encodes CASSVGGLEETQYF.

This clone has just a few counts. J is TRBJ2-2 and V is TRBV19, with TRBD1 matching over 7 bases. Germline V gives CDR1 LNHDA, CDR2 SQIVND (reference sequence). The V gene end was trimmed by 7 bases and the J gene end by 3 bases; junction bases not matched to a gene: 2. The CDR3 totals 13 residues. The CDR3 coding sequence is TGTGCCAGTAAGGGACAGCACACCGGGGAGCTGTTTTTT. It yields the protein CASKGQHTGELFF.

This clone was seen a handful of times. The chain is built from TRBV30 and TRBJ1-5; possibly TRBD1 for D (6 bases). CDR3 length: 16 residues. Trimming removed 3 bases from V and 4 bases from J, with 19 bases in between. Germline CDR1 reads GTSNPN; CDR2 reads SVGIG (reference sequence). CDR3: CAWRAQGLMANQPQHF. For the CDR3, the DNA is TGTGCCTGGAGGGCACAGGGTCTAATGGCTAATCAGCCCCAGCATTTT.

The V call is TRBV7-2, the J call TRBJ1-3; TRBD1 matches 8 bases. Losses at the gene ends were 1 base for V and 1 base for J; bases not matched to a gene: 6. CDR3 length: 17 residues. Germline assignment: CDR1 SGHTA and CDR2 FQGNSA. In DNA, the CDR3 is TGTGCCAGCAGCTTAGTTCAGGGGGCGCTTTCTGGAAACACCATATATTTT. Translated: CASSLVQGALSGNTIYF.

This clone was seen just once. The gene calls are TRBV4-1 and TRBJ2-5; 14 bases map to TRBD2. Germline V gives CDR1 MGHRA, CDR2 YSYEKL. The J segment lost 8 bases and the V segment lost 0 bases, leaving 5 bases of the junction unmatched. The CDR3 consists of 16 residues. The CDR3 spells CASSQDPGTSGRTQYF. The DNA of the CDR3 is TGCGCCAGCAGCCAAGATCCCGGGACTAGCGGGAGAACCCAGTACTTC.

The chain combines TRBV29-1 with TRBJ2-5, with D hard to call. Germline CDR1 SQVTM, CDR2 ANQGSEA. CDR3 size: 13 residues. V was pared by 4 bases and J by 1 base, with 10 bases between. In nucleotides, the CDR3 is TGCAGCGTTGGGGCTGGGTTCCAAGAGACCCAGTACTTC. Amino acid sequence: CSVGAGFQETQYF.

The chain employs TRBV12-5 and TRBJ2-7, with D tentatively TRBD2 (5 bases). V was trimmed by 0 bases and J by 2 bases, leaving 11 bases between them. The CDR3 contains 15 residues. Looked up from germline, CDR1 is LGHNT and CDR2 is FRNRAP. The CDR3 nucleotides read TGTGCTAGTGGTTTGGTACGGGGTGGGGCCTACGAGCAGTACTTC. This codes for CASGLVRGGAYEQYF. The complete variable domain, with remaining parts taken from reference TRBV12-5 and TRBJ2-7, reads DARVTQTPRHKVTEMGQEVTMRCQPILGHNTVFWYRQTMMQGLELLAYFRNRAPLDDSGMPKDRFSAEMPDATLATLKIQPSEPRDSAVYFCASGLVRGGAYEQYFGPGTRLTVT.